This T cell receptor beta chain was obtained from a study of T cells in Graves' hyperthyroidism and ophthalmopathy (dated 2019 in TCRdb). Study-level background: Peripheral blood samples were taken at initial diagnosis, before any treatment was given. To identify distinguishing TCR V-J signatures, a discovery cohort of about 100 patients was used, comprising 43 with Graves' ophthalmopathy and 57 with stable Graves' hyperthyroidism. Whether ophthalmopathy could be predicted prospectively was tested in an independent validation cohort made up of approximately 19 hyperthyroidism patients plus 17 patients who later progressed to ophthalmopathy. The approximately 97 discovery patients were randomly divided into training and test sets at a 7:3 ratio. In addition, the study compared T-cell repertoires in thyroid tissue and in blood from roughly 6 Graves' hyperthyroidism patients. After blood sampling, hyperthyroidism patients were treated with methimazole at a starting dose of 30 mg daily, and ophthalmopathy patients were treated with high-dose intravenous methylprednisolone. The paper describes TCR Vbeta CDR3 sequencing of 135 peripheral blood samples, made up of 43 ophthalmopathy patients, more than 70 hyperthyroidism patients and some 17 progressor patients. Results and caveats for the whole study, not just this receptor: In validation, the model predicted progression to ophthalmopathy a median of roughly six months before onset, with roughly 71% sensitivity and roughly 72% specificity. In cross-validation, a model built on a 13 V-J signature told ophthalmopathy apart from stable hyperthyroidism with 85% to 90% sensitivity and about 81% specificity, and in testing the same model reached 80%/75%. Most expanded thyroid clonotypes (frequency above 0.001) were also detected in blood, suggesting blood repertoires may reflect thyroid immune responses. Sample size was not statistically predetermined, and investigators were not blinded to group allocation.

This clonotype was seen ten or more times. The antigen it binds to is not known. No clone much larger than this one lies a single base away; base qualities are absent. The TCR beta CDR3 regions were amplified from RNA transcripts. For the first round of RT-PCR on the TCR CDR3, the HTBI primer set was used together with the Qiagen OneStep RT-PCR kit. The libraries were constructed in a second round of multiplex PCR and then size-selected and purified. Sequencing of the libraries was done on an Illumina HiSeq2000 using paired-end 100 bp reads. The authors' analysis ran thus. Raw data were processed with SOAPnuke, discarding reads with adapters, uncalled bases, mean Phred below 15, or no exact constant-primer or identifier match. High-quality paired reads were merged with COPE v1.2.5, and unique nucleotide sequences were defined as clonotypes. MiTCR v1.1 was used to align the clonotypes against IMGT TRBV, TRBD and TRBJ reference segments. Only V-J combinations with frequency above 0.0001, covering 99.2% of repertoires, were analysed. The TCS score was defined as the ratio of F50 (clonal expansion) to E x V (chaos), calculated using BLOSUM62-based TCRdist between CDR3 peptides within each V-J. Welch's t-statistics and random forest reduced roughly 540 V-J features to some 14, which were used in a naive Bayes classifier (R e1071). The public reads were reprocessed in TCRdb via fastp at Q25 and MiXCR, keeping in-frame beta chains. Under each unique CDR3 protein, matching rows form one entry showing the most common genes and DNA. V and J calls and clone size were set by TCRdb, not the authors. This sample comprises hundreds of thousands of distinct CDR3 sequences, approximately 15% of them detected only once. The ten largest account for around 24% of the sample.

Graves' hyperthyroidism was defined as stable when no progression to ophthalmopathy occurred over 18 months of follow-up. Hyperthyroidism patients were aged 18 to 65 years and newly diagnosed, with disease duration of less than 2 months. Exclusion was applied to patients with uncontrolled infections, other autoimmune diseases, pregnancy or lactation. Diagnoses relied on clinical symptoms, serum thyroxine and TRAb, thyroid ultrasound and orbital computed tomography. Ficoll-Paque density gradient centrifugation was used to isolate PBMCs from 9.5 to 10 ml of fresh peripheral blood. Total RNA was extracted using Trizol reagent, and RNA quality was assessed on an Agilent 2100 Bioanalyzer. The CDR3 has 14 amino acids, counting the end cysteine and phenylalanine. Only the CDR3 DNA stays, 42 bases, in frame from base 1. The germline V gene supplies CDR1 SNHLY and CDR2 FYNNEI. V is cut back by 7 bases and J by 6 bases, with 9 bases in the junction unmatched.

This receptor was taken from a woman aged 25 to 39 with Graves' hyperthyroidism. Recombination joined TRBV2 with TRBJ2-1; a stretch of 7 junction bases matches TRBD2. The sequenced sample consisted of blood. At the DNA level, the sequence is TGTGCCAGCATCGAGAGGGCGGGGGTCAATGAGCAGTTCTTC. Its product reads: CASIERAGVNEQFF.